Listed below are T cell receptor beta chains from one sample, sequenced in a study of T cell responses to AZD1222 COVID-19 vaccine. Only in-frame clones appear in the TCRdb table, and some are missing; sequencing was by immunoSEQ multiplex PCR. The profile shows around 65,000 clones, over 60% of them singletons. Material: peripheral blood, obtained on day 0 of AZD1222 vaccination. Source of these receptors: an adult in good health. The CDR3 runs from the conserved cysteine through the conserved F or W. D genes are given only for firm matches. Clone size, where shown, is once, few, many, or a class for clones that have expanded.

size,D,J,V,CDR3,DNA
.,.,TRBJ1-2,TRBV12-3/TRBV12-4,CASSFSGVDLTF,TGTGCCAGCAGTTTTAGTGGGGTAGACCTCACCTTC
.,.,TRBJ2-5,TRBV4-2,CASSQDFETQYF,TGTGCCAGCAGCCAAGATTTTGAGACCCAGTACTTC
.,.,TRBJ2-5,TRBV5-6,CASSLVGAETQYF,TGTGCCAGCAGCTTGGTGGGGGCCGAGACCCAGTACTTC
.,TRBD1,TRBJ2-7,TRBV18,CASSDRGYEQYF,TGTGCCAGCTCCGACAGGGGTTACGAGCAGTACTTC
.,.,TRBJ2-7,TRBV7-2,CASSRQWAGAGEQYF,TGTGCCAGCAGCCGCCAATGGGCGGGGGCCGGGGAGCAGTACTTC
.,.,TRBJ1-2,TRBV19,CASRGTVGYGYTF,TGTGCCAGTAGAGGCACGGTAGGGTATGGCTACACCTTC
once,.,TRBJ2-7,TRBV7-2,CASSPPYSYEQYF,TGTGCCAGCAGCCCTCCTTACTCCTACGAGCAGTACTTC
once,TRBD1,TRBJ1-2,TRBV28,CASRPVPQGARYGYTF,TGTGCCAGCAGACCGGTGCCCCAGGGGGCGCGGTATGGCTACACCTTC
.,TRBD2,TRBJ2-3,TRBV7-6,CASSFGLASDTQYF,TGTGCCAGCAGCTTTGGACTAGCTTCAGATACGCAGTATTTT
medium-sized,TRBD2,TRBJ2-7,TRBV14,CASSQGAGFYEQYF,TGTGCCAGCAGCCAAGGAGCGGGGTTCTACGAGCAGTACTTC
few,TRBD1,TRBJ1-2,TRBV28,CASSRATGGGSFGYGYTF,TGTGCCAGCAGCCGGGCGACAGGGGGGGGTAGTTTTGGCTATGGCTACACCTTC
.,TRBD1,TRBJ1-6,TRBV5-1,CASSRQGGSYNSPLHF,TGCGCCAGCAGCCGACAGGGCGGCTCCTATAATTCACCCCTCCACTTT
.,TRBD1,TRBJ1-6,TRBV20-1,CSASYRGQGTSPLHF,TGCAGTGCTAGTTATCGGGGACAGGGGACTTCACCCCTCCACTTT
.,TRBD2,TRBJ2-1,TRBV10-1,CASSGLAGGPPEQFF,TGCGCCAGCAGTGGACTAGCGGGGGGGCCTCCTGAGCAGTTCTTC
.,.,TRBJ1-2,TRBV5-4,CASSLAAARLYGYTF,TGTGCCAGCAGCTTGGCCGCGGCCAGACTCTATGGCTACACCTTC
few,.,TRBJ1-5,TRBV4-1,CASSQDQGNQPQHF,TGCGCCAGCAGCCAAGATCAAGGGAATCAGCCCCAGCATTTT
.,.,TRBJ1-1,TRBV27,CASSFLTGRRTEAFF,TGTGCCAGCAGTTTCCTAACAGGGAGGCGCACTGAAGCTTTCTTT
.,.,TRBJ2-7,TRBV7-8,CASTFDSEGFYEQYF,TGTGCCAGCACCTTCGACAGCGAAGGATTTTACGAGCAGTACTTC
.,.,TRBJ2-1,TRBV19,CASNWGGGEQFF,TGTGCCAGTAATTGGGGAGGGGGTGAGCAGTTCTTC
few,.,TRBJ1-5,TRBV9,CASSVGWGDQPQHF,TGTGCCAGCAGCGTCGGGTGGGGGGATCAGCCCCAGCATTTT
.,.,TRBJ1-3,TRBV13,CASSIRQFSGNTIYF,TGTGCCAGCAGCATTAGACAATTCTCTGGAAACACCATATATTTT